This TCR beta chain was captured by sequencing in a study of T cells in localized non-small cell lung cancer. General study results and limits: Highest T cell clonality was seen in uninvolved adjacent lung, surpassing that measured in tumor.

Worth noting for this clone: Its antigen remains unknown.

Repertoires were generated with immunoSEQ multiplex PCR, while TCRdb's copy carries only in-frame clones and drops some. The sample carries approximately 37,000 clones, around 87% recorded once. Germline V gives CDR1 SGHVS, CDR2 FNYEAQ. The CDR3 totals 12 residues. V trimming: 5 bases; J trimming: 7 bases; junction bases outside the gene matches: 2. The receptor was derived from a man between 18 and 55 years old with stage I lung adenocarcinoma. Sequenced here: peripheral blood, sampled before any cancer treatment. This rearrangement joins TRBV7-6 to TRBJ1-3; 7 bases match TRBD1. CDR3 residues: CASSEQGNTIYF. CDR3 nucleotides: TGTGCCAGCAGCGAACAGGGGAACACCATATATTTT.